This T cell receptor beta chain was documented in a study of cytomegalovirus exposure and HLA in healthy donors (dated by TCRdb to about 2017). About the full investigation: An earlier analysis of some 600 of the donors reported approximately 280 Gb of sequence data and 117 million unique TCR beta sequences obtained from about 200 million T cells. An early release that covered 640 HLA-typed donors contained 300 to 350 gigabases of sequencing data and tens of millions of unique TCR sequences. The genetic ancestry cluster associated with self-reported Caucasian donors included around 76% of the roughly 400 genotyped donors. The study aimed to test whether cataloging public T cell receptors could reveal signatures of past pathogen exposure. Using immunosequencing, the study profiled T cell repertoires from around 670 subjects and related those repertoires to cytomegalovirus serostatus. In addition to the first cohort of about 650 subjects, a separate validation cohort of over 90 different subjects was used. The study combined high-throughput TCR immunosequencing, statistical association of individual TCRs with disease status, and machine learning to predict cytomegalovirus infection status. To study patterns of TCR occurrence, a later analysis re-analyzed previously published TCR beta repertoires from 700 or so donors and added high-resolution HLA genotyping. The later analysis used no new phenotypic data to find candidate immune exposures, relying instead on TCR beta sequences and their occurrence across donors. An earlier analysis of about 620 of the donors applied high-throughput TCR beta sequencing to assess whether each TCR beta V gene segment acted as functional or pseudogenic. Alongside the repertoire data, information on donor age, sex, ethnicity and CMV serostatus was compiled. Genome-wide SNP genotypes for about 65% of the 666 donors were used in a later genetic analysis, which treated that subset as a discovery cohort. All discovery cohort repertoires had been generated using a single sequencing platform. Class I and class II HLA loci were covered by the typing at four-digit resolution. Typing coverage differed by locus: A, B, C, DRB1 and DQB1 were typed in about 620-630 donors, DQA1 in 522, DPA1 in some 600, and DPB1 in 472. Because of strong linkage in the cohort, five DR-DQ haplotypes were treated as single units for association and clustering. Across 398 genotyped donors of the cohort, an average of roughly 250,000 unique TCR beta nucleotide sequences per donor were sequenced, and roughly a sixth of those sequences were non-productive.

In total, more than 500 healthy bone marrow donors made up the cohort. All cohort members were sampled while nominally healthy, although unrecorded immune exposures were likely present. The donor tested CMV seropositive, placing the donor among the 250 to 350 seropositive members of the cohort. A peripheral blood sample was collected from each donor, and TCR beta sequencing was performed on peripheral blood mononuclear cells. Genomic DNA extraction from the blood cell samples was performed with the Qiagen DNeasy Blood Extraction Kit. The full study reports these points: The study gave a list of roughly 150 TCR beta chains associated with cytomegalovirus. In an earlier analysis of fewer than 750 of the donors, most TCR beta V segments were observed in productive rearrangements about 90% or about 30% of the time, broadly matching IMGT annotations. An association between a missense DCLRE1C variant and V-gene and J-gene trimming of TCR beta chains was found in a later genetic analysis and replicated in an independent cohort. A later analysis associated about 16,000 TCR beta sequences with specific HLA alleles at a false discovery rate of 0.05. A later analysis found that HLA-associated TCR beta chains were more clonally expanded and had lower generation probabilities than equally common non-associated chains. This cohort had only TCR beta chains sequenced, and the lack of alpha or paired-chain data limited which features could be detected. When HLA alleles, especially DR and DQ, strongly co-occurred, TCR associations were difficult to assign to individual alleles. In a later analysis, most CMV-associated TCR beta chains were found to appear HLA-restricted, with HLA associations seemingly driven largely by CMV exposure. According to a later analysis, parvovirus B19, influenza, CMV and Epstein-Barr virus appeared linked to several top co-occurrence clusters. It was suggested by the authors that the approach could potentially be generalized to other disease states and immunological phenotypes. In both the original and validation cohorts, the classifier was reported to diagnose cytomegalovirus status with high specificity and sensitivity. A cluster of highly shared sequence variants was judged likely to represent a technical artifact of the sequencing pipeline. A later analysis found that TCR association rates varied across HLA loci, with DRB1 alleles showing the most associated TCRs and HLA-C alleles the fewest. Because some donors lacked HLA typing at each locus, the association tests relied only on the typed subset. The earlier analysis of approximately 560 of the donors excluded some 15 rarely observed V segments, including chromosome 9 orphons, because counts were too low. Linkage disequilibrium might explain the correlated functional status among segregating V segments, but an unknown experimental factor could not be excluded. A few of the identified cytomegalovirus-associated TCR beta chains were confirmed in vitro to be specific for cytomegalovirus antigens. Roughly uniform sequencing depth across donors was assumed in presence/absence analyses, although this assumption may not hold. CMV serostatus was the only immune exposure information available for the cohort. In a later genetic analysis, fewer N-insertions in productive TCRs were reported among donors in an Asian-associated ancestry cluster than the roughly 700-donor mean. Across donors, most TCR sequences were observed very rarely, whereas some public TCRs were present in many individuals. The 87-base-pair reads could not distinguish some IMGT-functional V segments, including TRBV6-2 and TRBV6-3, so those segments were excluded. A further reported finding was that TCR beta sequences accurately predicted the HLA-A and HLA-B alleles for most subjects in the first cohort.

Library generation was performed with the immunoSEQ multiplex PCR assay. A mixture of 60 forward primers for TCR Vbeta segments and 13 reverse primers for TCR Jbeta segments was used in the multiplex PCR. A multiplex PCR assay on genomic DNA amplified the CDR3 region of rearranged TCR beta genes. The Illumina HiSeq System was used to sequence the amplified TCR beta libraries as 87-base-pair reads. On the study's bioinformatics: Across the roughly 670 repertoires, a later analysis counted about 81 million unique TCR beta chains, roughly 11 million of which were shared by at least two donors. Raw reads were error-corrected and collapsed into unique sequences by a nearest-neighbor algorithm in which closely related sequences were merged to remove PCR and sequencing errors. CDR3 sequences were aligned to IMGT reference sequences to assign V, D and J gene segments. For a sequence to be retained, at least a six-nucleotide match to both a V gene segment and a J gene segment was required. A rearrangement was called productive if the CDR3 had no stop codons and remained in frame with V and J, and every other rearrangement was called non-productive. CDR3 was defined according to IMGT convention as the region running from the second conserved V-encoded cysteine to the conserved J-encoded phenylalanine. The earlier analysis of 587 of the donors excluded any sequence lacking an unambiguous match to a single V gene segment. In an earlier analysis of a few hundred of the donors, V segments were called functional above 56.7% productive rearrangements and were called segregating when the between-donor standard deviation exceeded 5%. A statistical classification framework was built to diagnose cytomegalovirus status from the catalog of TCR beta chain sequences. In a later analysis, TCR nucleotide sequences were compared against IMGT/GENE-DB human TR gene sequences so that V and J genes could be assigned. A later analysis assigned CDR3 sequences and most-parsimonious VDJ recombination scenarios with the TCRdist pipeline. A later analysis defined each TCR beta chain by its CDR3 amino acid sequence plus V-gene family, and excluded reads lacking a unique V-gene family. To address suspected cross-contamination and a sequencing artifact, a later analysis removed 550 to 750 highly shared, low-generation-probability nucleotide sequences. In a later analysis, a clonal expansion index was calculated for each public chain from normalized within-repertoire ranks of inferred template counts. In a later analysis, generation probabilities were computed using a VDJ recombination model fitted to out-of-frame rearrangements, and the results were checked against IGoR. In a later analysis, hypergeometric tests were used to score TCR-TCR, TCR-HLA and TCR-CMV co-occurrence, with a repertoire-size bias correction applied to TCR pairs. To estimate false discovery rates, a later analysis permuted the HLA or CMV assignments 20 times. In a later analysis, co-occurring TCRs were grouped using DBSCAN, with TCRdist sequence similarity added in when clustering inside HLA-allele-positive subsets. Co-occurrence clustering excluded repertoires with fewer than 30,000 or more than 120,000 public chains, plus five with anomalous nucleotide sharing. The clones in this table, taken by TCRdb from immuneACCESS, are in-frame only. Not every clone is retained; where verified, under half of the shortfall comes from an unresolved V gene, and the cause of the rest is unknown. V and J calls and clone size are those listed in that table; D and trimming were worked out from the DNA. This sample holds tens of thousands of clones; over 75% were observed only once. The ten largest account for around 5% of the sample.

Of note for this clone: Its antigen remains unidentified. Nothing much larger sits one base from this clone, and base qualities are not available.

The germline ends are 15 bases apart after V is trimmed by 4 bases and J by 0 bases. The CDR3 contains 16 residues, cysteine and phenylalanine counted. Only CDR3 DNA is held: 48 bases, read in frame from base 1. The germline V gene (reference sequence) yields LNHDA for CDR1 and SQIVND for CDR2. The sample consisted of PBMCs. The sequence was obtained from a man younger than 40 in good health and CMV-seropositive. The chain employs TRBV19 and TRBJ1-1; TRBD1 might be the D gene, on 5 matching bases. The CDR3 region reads CASSTLGGEMNTEAFF. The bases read TGTGCCAGTAGTACCCTCGGGGGGGAAATGAACACTGAAGCTTTCTTT.